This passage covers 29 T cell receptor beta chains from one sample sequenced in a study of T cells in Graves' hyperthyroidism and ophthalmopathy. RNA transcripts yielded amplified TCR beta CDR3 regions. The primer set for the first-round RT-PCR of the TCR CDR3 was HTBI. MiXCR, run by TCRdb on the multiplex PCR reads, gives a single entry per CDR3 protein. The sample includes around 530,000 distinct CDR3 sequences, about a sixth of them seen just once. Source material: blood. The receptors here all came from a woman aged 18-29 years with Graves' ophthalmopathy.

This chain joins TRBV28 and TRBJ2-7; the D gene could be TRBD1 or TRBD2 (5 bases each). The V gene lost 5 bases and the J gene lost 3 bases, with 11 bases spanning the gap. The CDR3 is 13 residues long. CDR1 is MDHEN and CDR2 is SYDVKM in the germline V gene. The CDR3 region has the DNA TGTGCCAGCAGTACGGGACCCGTCTACGAGCAGTACTTC. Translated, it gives CASSTGPVYEQYF. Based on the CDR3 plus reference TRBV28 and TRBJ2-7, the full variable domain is DVKVTQSSRYLVKRTGEKVFLECVQDMDHENMFWYRQDPGLGLRLIYFSYDVKMKEKGDIPEGYSVSREKKERFSLILESASTNQTSMYLCASSTGPVYEQYFGPGTRLTVT.

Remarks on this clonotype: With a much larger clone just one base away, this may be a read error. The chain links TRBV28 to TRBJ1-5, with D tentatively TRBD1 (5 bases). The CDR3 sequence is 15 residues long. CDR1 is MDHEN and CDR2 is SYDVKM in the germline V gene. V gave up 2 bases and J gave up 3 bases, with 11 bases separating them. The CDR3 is CASSLGGVDNQPQHF. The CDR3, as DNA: TGTGCCAGCAGTTTAGGGGGAGTAGACAATCAGCCCCAGCATTTT.

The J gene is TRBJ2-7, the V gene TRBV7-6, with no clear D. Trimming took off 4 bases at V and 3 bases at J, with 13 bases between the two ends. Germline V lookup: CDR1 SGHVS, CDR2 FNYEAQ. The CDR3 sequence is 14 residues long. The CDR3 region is CASSSPGANYEQYF. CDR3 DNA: TGTGCCAGCAGCTCTCCGGGCGCTAACTACGAGCAGTACTTC. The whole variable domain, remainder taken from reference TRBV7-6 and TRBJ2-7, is GAGVSQSPRYKVTKRGQDVALRCDPISGHVSLYWYRQALGQGPEFLTYFNYEAQQDKSGLPNDRFSAERPEGSISTLTIQRTEQRDSAMYRCASSSPGANYEQYFGPGTRLTVT.

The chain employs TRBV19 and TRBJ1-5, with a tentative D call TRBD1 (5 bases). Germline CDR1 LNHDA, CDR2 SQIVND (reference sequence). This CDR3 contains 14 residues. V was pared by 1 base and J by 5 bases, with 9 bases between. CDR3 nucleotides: TGTGCCAGTAGTATAGCCCGGGGGGATCAGCCCCAGCATTTT. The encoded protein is CASSIARGDQPQHF.

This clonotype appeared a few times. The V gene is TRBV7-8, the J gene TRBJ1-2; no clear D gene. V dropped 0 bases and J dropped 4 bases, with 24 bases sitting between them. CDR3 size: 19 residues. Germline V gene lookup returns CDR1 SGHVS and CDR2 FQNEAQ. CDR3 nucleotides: TGTGCCAGCAGCTTAGCCCCCGGATGGGTAAAGGAACTCCTCTATGGCTACACCTTC. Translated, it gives CASSLAPGWVKELLYGYTF.

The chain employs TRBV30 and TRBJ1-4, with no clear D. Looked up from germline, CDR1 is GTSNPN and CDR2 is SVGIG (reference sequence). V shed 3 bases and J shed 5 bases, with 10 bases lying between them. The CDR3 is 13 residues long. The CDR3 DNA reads TGTGCCTGGAGAGGGTCAGTGAATGAAAAACTGTTTTTT. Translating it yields CAWRGSVNEKLFF.

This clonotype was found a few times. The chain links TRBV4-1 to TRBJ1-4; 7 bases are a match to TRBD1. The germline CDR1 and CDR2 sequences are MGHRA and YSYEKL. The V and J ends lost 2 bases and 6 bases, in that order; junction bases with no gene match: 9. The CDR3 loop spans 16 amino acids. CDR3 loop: CASSQLAGGRDEKLFF. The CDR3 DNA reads TGCGCCAGCAGCCAACTCGCAGGGGGAAGGGATGAAAAACTGTTTTTT.

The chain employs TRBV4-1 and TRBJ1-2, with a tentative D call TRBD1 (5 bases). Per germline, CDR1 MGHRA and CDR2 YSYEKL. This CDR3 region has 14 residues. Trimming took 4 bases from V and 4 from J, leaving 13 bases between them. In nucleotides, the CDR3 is TGCGCCAGCAGCCCAATTGGACACATCTATGGCTACACCTTC. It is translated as CASSPIGHIYGYTF.

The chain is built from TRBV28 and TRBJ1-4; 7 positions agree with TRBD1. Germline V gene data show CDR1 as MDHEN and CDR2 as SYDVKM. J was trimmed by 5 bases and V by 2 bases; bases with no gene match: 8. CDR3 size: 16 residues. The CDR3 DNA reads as TGTGCCAGCAGTTTAACCCAACAGGGGCCGAATGAAAAACTGTTTTTT. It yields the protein CASSLTQQGPNEKLFF.

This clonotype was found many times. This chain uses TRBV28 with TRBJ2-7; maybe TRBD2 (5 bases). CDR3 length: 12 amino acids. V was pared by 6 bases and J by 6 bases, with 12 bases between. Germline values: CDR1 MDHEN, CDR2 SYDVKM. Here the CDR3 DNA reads TGTGCCAGCAGCTTAGATCGGGGCGAGCAGTACTTC. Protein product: CASSLDRGEQYF.

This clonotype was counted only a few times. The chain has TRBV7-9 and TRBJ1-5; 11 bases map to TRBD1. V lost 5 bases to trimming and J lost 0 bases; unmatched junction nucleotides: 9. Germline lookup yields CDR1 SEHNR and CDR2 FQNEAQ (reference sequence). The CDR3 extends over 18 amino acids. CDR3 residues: CASSMTGTGGYSNQPQHF. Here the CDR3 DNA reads TGTGCCAGCAGCATGACCGGGACAGGGGGGTATAGCAATCAGCCCCAGCATTTT.

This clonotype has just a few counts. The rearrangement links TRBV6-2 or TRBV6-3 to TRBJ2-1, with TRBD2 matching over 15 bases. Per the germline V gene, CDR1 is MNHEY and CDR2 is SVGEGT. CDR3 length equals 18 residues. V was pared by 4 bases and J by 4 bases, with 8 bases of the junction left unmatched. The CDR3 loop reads CASSFSGTSGGPYNEQFF. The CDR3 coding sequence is TGTGCCAGCAGTTTTTCCGGGACTAGCGGGGGGCCTTACAATGAGCAGTTCTTC.

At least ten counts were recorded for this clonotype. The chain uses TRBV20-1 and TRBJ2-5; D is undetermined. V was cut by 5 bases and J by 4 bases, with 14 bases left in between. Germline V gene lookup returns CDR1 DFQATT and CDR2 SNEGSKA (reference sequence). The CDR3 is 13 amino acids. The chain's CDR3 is CSADALGGETQYF. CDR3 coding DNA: TGCAGTGCTGACGCCCTAGGCGGAGAGACCCAGTACTTC.

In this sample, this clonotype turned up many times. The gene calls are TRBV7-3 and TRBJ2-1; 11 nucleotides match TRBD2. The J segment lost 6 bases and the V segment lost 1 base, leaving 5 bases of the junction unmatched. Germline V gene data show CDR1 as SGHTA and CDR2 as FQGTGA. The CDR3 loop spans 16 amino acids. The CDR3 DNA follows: TGTGCCAGCAGCTTAAGTGCTAGCGGGAGGATCAATGAGCAGTTCTTC. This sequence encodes CASSLSASGRINEQFF.

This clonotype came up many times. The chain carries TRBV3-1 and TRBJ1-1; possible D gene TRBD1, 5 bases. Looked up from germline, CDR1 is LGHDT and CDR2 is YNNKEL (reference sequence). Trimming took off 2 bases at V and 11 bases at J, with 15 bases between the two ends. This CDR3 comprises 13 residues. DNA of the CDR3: TGTGCCAGCAGCCAAAATGGTCAGGGAGACGCTTTCTTT. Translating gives CASSQNGQGDAFF.

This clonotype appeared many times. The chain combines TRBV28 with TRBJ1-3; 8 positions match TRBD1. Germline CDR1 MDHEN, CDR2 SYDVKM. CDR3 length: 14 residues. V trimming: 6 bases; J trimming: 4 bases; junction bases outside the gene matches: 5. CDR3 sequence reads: CASRTQGAGNTIYF. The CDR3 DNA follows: TGTGCCAGCAGGACGCAGGGGGCGGGAAACACCATATATTTT.

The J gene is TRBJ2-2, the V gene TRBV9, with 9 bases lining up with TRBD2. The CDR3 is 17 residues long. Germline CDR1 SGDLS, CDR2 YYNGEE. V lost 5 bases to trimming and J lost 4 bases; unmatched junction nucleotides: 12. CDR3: CASSEGLGGRATGELFF. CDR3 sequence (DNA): TGTGCCAGCAGTGAAGGTCTTGGCGGGAGGGCCACCGGGGAGCTGTTTTTT. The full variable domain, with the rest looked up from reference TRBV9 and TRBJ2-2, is DSGVTQTPKHLITATGQRVTLRCSPRSGDLSVYWYQQSLDQGLQFLIQYYNGEERAKGNILERFSAQQFPDLHSELNLSSLELGDSALYFCASSEGLGGRATGELFFGEGSRLTVL.

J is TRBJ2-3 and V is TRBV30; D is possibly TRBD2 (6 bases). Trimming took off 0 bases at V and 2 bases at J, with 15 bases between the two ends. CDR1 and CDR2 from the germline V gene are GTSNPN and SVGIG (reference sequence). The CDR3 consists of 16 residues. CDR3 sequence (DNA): TGTGCCTGGAGTGTGGAGGGAGGCCCCCTCACAGATACGCAGTATTTT. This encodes CAWSVEGGPLTDTQYF.

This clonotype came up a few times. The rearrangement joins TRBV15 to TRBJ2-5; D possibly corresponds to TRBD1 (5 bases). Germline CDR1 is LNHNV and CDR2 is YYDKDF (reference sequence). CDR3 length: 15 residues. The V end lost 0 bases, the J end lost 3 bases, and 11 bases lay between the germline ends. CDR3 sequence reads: CATSRDLGREETQYF. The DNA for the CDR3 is TGTGCCACCAGCAGAGACCTAGGCAGGGAAGAGACCCAGTACTTC.

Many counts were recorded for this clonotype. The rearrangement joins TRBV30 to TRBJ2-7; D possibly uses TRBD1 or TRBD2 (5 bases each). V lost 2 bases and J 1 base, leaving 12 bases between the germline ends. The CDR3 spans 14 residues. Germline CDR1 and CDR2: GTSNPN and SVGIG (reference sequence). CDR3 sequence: CAWSRKGRSYEQYF. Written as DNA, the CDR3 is TGTGCCTGGAGTCGAAAGGGACGGTCCTACGAGCAGTACTTC.

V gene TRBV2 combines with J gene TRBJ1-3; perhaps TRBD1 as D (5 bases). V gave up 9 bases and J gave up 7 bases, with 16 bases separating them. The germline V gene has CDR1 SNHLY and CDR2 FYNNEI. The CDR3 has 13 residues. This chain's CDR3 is CASWDSEGNTIYF. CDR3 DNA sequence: TGTGCCAGTTGGGACTCAGAGGGGAACACCATATATTTT.

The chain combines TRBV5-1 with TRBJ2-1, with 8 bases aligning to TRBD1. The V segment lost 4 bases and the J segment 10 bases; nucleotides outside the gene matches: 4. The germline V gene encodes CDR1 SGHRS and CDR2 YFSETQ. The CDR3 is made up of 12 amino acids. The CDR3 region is CASSLGQGEQFF. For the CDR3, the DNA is TGCGCCAGCAGCCTAGGACAGGGAGAGCAGTTCTTC.

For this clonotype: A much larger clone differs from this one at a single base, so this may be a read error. This chain's CDR3 is CASREIFGYEQFF. The CDR3 nucleotides are TGTGCCAGCCGTGAAATTTTCGGCTACGAGCAGTTCTTC. The chain employs TRBV28 and TRBJ2-7; D is unresolved. Judging by the DNA end, TRBJ2-1 fits better; the J call may be wrong. This CDR3 spans 13 amino acids. Germline lookup yields CDR1 MDHEN and CDR2 SYDVKM.

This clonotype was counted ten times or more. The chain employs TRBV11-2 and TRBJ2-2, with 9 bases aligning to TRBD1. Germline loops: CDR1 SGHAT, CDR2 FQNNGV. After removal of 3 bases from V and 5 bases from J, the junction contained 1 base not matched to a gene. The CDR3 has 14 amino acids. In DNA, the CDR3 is TGTGCCAGCAGCTTGGGACAGGGAACCGGGGAGCTGTTTTTT. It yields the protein CASSLGQGTGELFF.

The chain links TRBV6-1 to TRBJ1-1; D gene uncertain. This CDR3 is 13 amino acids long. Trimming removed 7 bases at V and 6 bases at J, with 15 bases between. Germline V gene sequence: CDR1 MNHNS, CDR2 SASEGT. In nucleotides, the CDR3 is TGTGCCAGCAATCCCCAATCAGGTTCTGAAGCTTTCTTT. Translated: CASNPQSGSEAFF.

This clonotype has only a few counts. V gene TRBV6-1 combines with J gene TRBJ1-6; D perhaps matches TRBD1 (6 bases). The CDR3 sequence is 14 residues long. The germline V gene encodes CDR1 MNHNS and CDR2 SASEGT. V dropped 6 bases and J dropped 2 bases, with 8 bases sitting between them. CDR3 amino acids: CASRQGAYNSPLHF. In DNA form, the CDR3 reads TGTGCCAGCAGACAGGGAGCCTATAATTCACCCCTCCACTTT.

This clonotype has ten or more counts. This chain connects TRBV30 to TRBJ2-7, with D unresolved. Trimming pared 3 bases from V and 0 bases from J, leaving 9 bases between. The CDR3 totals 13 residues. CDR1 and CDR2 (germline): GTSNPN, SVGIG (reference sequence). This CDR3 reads CAWRLLSSYEQYF. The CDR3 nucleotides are TGTGCCTGGAGACTACTTAGCTCCTACGAGCAGTACTTC.

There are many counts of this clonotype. CDR3 DNA: TGTGCCAGCAGGGGGCTAGATACGCAGTATTTT. It is translated as CASRGLDTQYF. The chain recombines TRBV11-2 with TRBJ2-3; a weak D match, TRBD1 (5 bases). The CDR3 spans 11 residues. Germline V gene sequence: CDR1 SGHAT, CDR2 FQNNGV. Trimming stripped 6 bases from V and 5 bases from J, with 6 bases between.

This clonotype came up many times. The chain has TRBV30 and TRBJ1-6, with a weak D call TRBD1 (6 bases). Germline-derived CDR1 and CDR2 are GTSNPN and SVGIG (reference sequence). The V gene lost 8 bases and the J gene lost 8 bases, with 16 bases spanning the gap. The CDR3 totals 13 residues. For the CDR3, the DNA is TGTGCCGAGGGAGGGACATTGGATTCACCCCTCCACTTT. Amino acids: CAEGGTLDSPLHF.